These T cell receptor beta chains were read from a single sample in a study of T cells in Graves' hyperthyroidism and ophthalmopathy. MiXCR was run by TCRdb on the multiplex PCR reads, yielding one entry per CDR3 protein. The table has 500,000 to 600,000 distinct CDR3 sequences, around 15% seen once. Input material: blood. All receptors derive from a young woman with Graves' hyperthyroidism. CDR3s include the opening cysteine and the closing phenylalanine or tryptophan. D genes are given only for firm matches. Some rows mark clone size as missing; the rest say once, few, many or name a class of expanded clone.

TRBJ2-3 . TRBV20-1 many TGCAGTGCCCCTGGACGTCCTGGCACAGATACGCAGTATTTT CSAPGRPGTDTQYF
TRBJ2-3 TRBD2 TRBV20-1 . TGCAGCGGGGGGGAAGGCCCCGATACGCAGTATTTT CSGGEGPDTQYF
TRBJ2-7 TRBD2 TRBV4-2 . TGTGCCAGCAGCCAAGATCCGTCTAGCGGGATTGAGCAGTACTTC CASSQDPSSGIEQYF
TRBJ2-1 . TRBV12-3/TRBV12-4 . TGTGCCAGCAGTCCTCGCGGGGCCCCCTCCTACAATGAGCAGTTCTTC CASSPRGAPSYNEQFF
TRBJ1-2 TRBD1 TRBV12-3/TRBV12-4 many TGTGCCAGCAGTCCCTCCGGGACAGCTAACTATGGCTACACCTTC CASSPSGTANYGYTF
TRBJ1-2 . TRBV6-4 . TGTGCCAGCAGTGACTTCTTTGGTGTCAGTGGCTACACCTTC CASSDFFGVSGYTF
TRBJ2-7 TRBD2 TRBV20-1 many TGCAGTGCTAGAAATAGCGGGAGGGCCTACGAGCAGTACTTC CSARNSGRAYEQYF
TRBJ2-1 . TRBV3-1 few TGTGCCAGCAGCCAAGAGAGGGCATACAATGAGCAGTTCTTC CASSQERAYNEQFF
TRBJ1-5 . TRBV10-3 few TGTGCCATCAGGTGGGAGGAGAATCAGCCCCAGCATTTT CAIRWEENQPQHF
TRBJ2-7 . TRBV28 many TGTGCCAGCAGTCGAAACTCCTACGAGCAGTACTTC CASSRNSYEQYF
TRBJ1-2 . TRBV7-8 many TGTGCCAGCAGCCCATCCCGCAGGGAGTGGGATGGCTACACCTTC CASSPSRREWDGYTF
TRBJ1-1 . TRBV4-2 many TGTGCCAGCAGCCAAGAAGGCCCAGGGTTGAACACTGAAGCTTTCTTT CASSQEGPGLNTEAFF
TRBJ2-5 TRBD2 TRBV5-6 . TGTGCCAGCAGCAAAAGGGCTCTGGGAGGGGAGACCCAGTACTTC CASSKRALGGETQYF
TRBJ2-5 TRBD2 TRBV7-2 . TGTGCCAGCAGCTTTTGGGGCGGGGGGGCCGAGTCGGAGACCCAGTACTTC CASSFWGGGAESETQYF
TRBJ1-5 . TRBV4-1 few TGCGCCAGCAGCCAAATCGACTTAGGGGTCAGCAATCAGCCCCAGCATTTT CASSQIDLGVSNQPQHF
TRBJ2-7 . TRBV15 . TGTGCCACCAGCAATGTGGGCTACGAGCAGTACTTC CATSNVGYEQYF
TRBJ1-3 . TRBV7-2 . TGTGCCAGCAGCTTATCCCCAGGGCTGCCTGGAAACACCATATATTTT CASSLSPGLPGNTIYF
TRBJ2-2 TRBD2 TRBV7-2 . TGTGCCAGCAGCCAGTACCCTAGCGGGGGTTCCCGATCCGGGGAGCTGTTTTTT CASSQYPSGGSRSGELFF
TRBJ1-3 . TRBV28 many TGTGCCAGCAGTTTTCGGGGGGCGACCGGAAACACCATATATTTT CASSFRGATGNTIYF
TRBJ2-4 . TRBV6-1 . TGTGCCAGCAGTTCGGGTACCAAAAACATTCAGTACTTC CASSSGTKNIQYF
TRBJ2-2 . TRBV7-9 many TGTGCCAGCAGGCGTACCCGGAACACCGGGGAGCTGTTTTTT CASRRTRNTGELFF
TRBJ1-1 . TRBV5-6 many TGTGCCAGCAGCTTAACAGCCATAGCCCTCAACACTGAAGCTTTCTTT CASSLTAIALNTEAFF
TRBJ1-6 TRBD1 TRBV19 . TGTGCCAGTAGCCTACAGGGGAACTCCTATAATTCACCCCTCCACTTT CASSLQGNSYNSPLHF
TRBJ2-1 TRBD2 TRBV2 . TGTGCCAGCGGGACTAGCGGGAGATACAATGAGCAGTTCTTC CASGTSGRYNEQFF
TRBJ1-2 . TRBV12-3/TRBV12-4 few TGTGCCAGCCGAGTAGCCCGCCCCGTCGCTGGCTACACCTTC CASRVARPVAGYTF
TRBJ2-1 TRBD2 TRBV6-2/TRBV6-3 many TGTGCCAGCAGTTACGAGGCCGGGGGGGCATTCAATGAGCAGTTCTTC CASSYEAGGAFNEQFF
TRBJ1-4 . TRBV15 . TGTGCCACCAGCAGATTGCAGGGCTCAGGAGAAAAACTGTTTTTT CATSRLQGSGEKLFF
TRBJ1-1 . TRBV7-8 few TGTGCCAGCAGTCAGTTAGCGGGTGGGGGGAGGAACTTCTTT CASSQLAGGGRNFF
TRBJ2-3 TRBD2 TRBV7-2 many TGTGCCAGCAGCCCTGGGACTAAAGCCTCTTATACGCAGTATTTT CASSPGTKASYTQYF